Each of the 21 T cell receptor beta chains below was sequenced from the same sample in a study of T cell repertoires in cytomegalovirus infection. These receptors lack a known antigen. In TCRdb, the reads were re-called with MiXCR into one record per CDR3 protein. The sample records around 800,000 distinct CDR3 sequences, about 31% being singletons. Sequenced here: cultured CD8+ T cells from PBMCs, sampled from culture after CMV antigen stimulation. The receptor source for this set is a human donor in good health (CMV status not recorded). Some clones in this sample may be carry-over from other donors' samples.

This clonotype has just a few counts. V is TRBV7-9 and J is TRBJ2-5, with 7 nucleotides matching TRBD1. The V gene's germline CDR1 is SEHNR and CDR2 FQNEAQ (reference sequence). This CDR3 region has 12 residues. V lost 7 bases, J lost 5 bases, and 4 bases stayed unmatched. For the CDR3, the DNA is TGTGCCAGCATAGGGGGCGGGGAGACCCAGTACTTC. Translated, it gives CASIGGGETQYF.

This chain uses TRBV25-1 with TRBJ2-4; D remains unclear. CDR1 is MGHDK and CDR2 is SYGVNS in the germline V gene. The CDR3 sequence is 16 residues long. V was clipped by 1 base and J by 3 bases, with 13 bases between them. The CDR3 coding sequence is TGTGCCAGCAGTGAATTATTGGGCGAAGACAAAAACATTCAGTACTTC. The encoded protein is CASSELLGEDKNIQYF.

This clonotype appeared a few times. The chain combines TRBV6-1 with TRBJ2-1; D is ambiguous. CDR3 length: 15 residues. The V end lost 7 bases, the J end lost 3 bases, and 16 bases lay between the germline ends. From germline, CDR1 is MNHNS and CDR2 SASEGT. The CDR3 coding sequence is TGTGCCAGCAACCTTAACGGGCAGAGCTACAATGAGCAGTTCTTC. Translated: CASNLNGQSYNEQFF.

The chain links TRBV24-1 to TRBJ2-1; 9 bases fit TRBD1. Germline CDR1 reads KGHDR; CDR2 reads SFDVKD. Trimming at V came to 3 bases and at J to 7 bases, leaving 6 bases not matched to a gene. The CDR3 has 15 amino acids. CDR3 protein: CATSDPQGAENEQFF. DNA for the CDR3: TGTGCCACCAGTGATCCACAGGGGGCAGAGAATGAGCAGTTCTTC.

The chain joins TRBV7-9 to TRBJ1-1; a weak D match, TRBD1 (6 bases). Trimming shortened V by 5 bases and J by 1 base, and 14 bases separated the two germline ends. Germline V gives CDR1 SEHNR, CDR2 FQNEAQ (reference sequence). This CDR3 comprises 15 residues. CDR3 coding DNA: TGTGCCAGCAGCCCCGCTAGGGGGAAGAACACTGAAGCTTTCTTT. This sequence encodes CASSPARGKNTEAFF. Full variable domain (remainder filled in from reference TRBV7-9 and TRBJ1-1): DTGVSQNPRHKITKRGQNVTFRCDPISEHNRLYWYRQTLGQGPEFLTYFQNEAQLEKSRLLSDRFSAERPKGSFSTLEIQRTEQGDSAMYLCASSPARGKNTEAFFGQGTRLTVV.

The rearrangement joins TRBV18 to TRBJ2-1; no firm D call. V shed 3 bases and J shed 3 bases, with 12 bases lying between them. Looked up from germline, CDR1 is KGHSH and CDR2 is LQKENI. The CDR3 contains 15 residues. For the CDR3, the DNA is TGTGCCAGCTCACCTGGCACCAGCCACTACAATGAGCAGTTCTTC. This codes for CASSPGTSHYNEQFF.

This chain links TRBV7-9 with TRBJ2-3, with 7 bases identical to TRBD2. The CDR3 covers 17 residues. In germline, CDR1 is SEHNR, CDR2 FQNEAQ (reference sequence). V lost 0 bases, J lost 2 bases, and 8 bases stayed unmatched. The CDR3 here is CASSLAWASGSTDTQYF. CDR3 nucleotides: TGTGCCAGCAGCTTAGCGTGGGCTAGCGGTTCCACAGATACGCAGTATTTT.

The chain joins TRBV6-5 to TRBJ2-1, with D perhaps matching TRBD1 or TRBD2 (6 bases each). CDR3 length: 17 residues. The V and J ends lost 2 bases and 6 bases respectively, with 20 bases between them. Germline values: CDR1 MNHEY, CDR2 SVGAGI. As DNA, the CDR3 is TGTGCCAGCAGTTACCAAGTAGGGGGGCCCATGGGCAATGAGCAGTTCTTC. Translated, it gives CASSYQVGGPMGNEQFF.

This clonotype was counted a few times. This chain links TRBV2 with TRBJ1-5, with D maybe TRBD1 (6 bases). This CDR3 region has 14 residues. Trimming took 1 base from V and 6 from J, leaving 10 bases between them. CDR1 and CDR2 (germline): SNHLY, FYNNEI. The CDR3 is CASSEVGGGQPQHF. DNA of the CDR3: TGTGCCAGCAGTGAAGTAGGGGGGGGTCAGCCCCAGCATTTT.

This clonotype occurred a few times. The CDR3 DNA sequence: TGTGCCAGCAGTCCTCCCTGGGCAGAAGGGATGAAGAACACCGGGGAGCTGTTTTTT. This gives the protein CASSPPWAEGMKNTGELFF. This chain links TRBV7-9 with TRBJ2-2, with D unclear. The CDR3 length is 19 residues. V dropped 6 bases and J dropped 1 base, with 24 bases sitting between them. The germline CDR1 and CDR2 sequences are SEHNR and FQNEAQ (reference sequence).

This chain uses TRBV29-1 with TRBJ2-1, with D tentatively TRBD2 (6 bases). Germline assignment: CDR1 SQVTM and CDR2 ANQGSEA. With 6 bases removed from V and 4 bases from J, the gap between germline ends came to 31 bases. This CDR3 region has 19 residues. The CDR3 DNA reads TGCAGCGTCCACGCGAGGGCGGGGTTGGAGGTTGGAATATACAATGAGCAGTTCTTC. Translated, it gives CSVHARAGLEVGIYNEQFF.

The chain links TRBV14 to TRBJ1-1; D is undetermined. Germline lookup yields CDR1 SGHDN and CDR2 FVKESK. CDR3 length: 14 residues. With 3 bases removed from V and 3 bases from J, the gap between germline ends came to 11 bases. The CDR3 bases are TGTGCCAGCAGCCAGTCGGGGTATTACACTGAAGCTTTCTTT. It is translated as CASSQSGYYTEAFF.

CDR3 sequence reads: CSASTGESYEQYV. The CDR3 DNA sequence: TGCAGTGCCTCTACAGGGGAATCCTACGAGCAGTACGTC. The J gene is TRBJ2-7, the V gene TRBV20-1; 7 bases are shared with TRBD1. There are 13 residues in the CDR3. The ends lost 6 bases at V and 1 base at J; junction bases unmatched: 6. The germline V gene encodes CDR1 DFQATT and CDR2 SNEGSKA (reference sequence).

This chain joins TRBV20-1 and TRBJ2-2, with D uncertain. Germline V gene data show CDR1 as DFQATT and CDR2 as SNEGSKA (reference sequence). Trimming removed 2 bases from V and 1 base from J, with 8 bases in between. This CDR3 is built from 14 residues. The CDR3, as DNA: TGCAGTGCTAGACCCGGAAGGAACACCGGGGAGCTGTTTTTT. Amino acids: CSARPGRNTGELFF.

Many counts were recorded for this clonotype. The chain has TRBV7-6 and TRBJ1-1; weak D call: TRBD1 (5 bases). CDR3 length: 15 amino acids. Germline-derived CDR1 and CDR2 are SGHVS and FNYEAQ. Trimming removed 2 bases from V and 0 bases from J, with 10 bases in between. The CDR3 sequence is CASSLQGLMNTEAFF. CDR3 DNA: TGTGCCAGCAGCTTACAGGGTCTAATGAACACTGAAGCTTTCTTT.

This clonotype turned up a few times. This CDR3 reads CASSFGTGAGELFF. The DNA of the CDR3 is TGTGCCAGCAGTTTCGGGACAGGCGCCGGGGAGCTGTTTTTT. The chain employs TRBV27 and TRBJ2-2, with 8 bases aligning to TRBD1. Germline V CDR1 and CDR2: MNHEY, SMNVEV (reference sequence). V shed 3 bases and J 6 bases; nucleotides not matched to a gene: 3. The CDR3 sequence is 14 residues long.

The chain combines TRBV20-1 with TRBJ1-2; tentative D call: TRBD1 (5 bases). CDR1 DFQATT and CDR2 SNEGSKA come from the germline V gene (reference sequence). This CDR3 contains 15 residues. The V end was cut by 5 bases, the J end by 6 bases, with 22 bases between. The chain's CDR3 is CSAWGRGPLGHGYTF. DNA for the CDR3: TGCAGTGCTTGGGGACGGGGTCCACTGGGTCATGGCTACACCTTC.

This chain joins TRBV7-9 and TRBJ1-1, with D perhaps matching TRBD1 (5 bases). The germline V and J ends were trimmed by 5 bases and 3 bases, with 19 bases remaining between them. The CDR3 sequence is 16 residues long. Germline assignment: CDR1 SEHNR and CDR2 FQNEAQ (reference sequence). The CDR3, as DNA: TGTGCCAGCAGCCGACTGGGGACCGGGGGGGACACTGAAGCTTTCTTT. Encoded protein: CASSRLGTGGDTEAFF.

This clonotype occurred many times. The chain combines TRBV7-9 with TRBJ2-1, with 14 positions matching TRBD2. This CDR3 is built from 15 residues. The V gene end was trimmed by 3 bases and the J gene end by 8 bases; junction bases not matched to a gene: 3. Per the germline V gene, CDR1 is SEHNR and CDR2 is FQNEAQ (reference sequence). In nucleotides, the CDR3 is TGTGCCAGCAGCTTGACTAGCGGGGGGGCCTATGAGCAGTTCTTC. Its translation: CASSLTSGGAYEQFF.

V gene TRBV27 combines with J gene TRBJ2-2, with D perhaps TRBD2 (5 bases). V was pared by 5 bases and J by 5 bases, with 18 bases between. The CDR3 extends over 16 amino acids. CDR1 and CDR2 (germline): MNHEY, SMNVEV (reference sequence). CDR3 loop: CASSPHIGELTGELFF. The CDR3 nucleotides are TGTGCCAGCAGTCCACATATCGGGGAACTTACCGGGGAGCTGTTTTTT.

The chain combines TRBV27 with TRBJ2-4, with D hard to call. Germline CDR1 MNHEY, CDR2 SMNVEV (reference sequence). This CDR3 region has 13 residues. Deletions cut 3 bases from V and 4 bases from J, with 7 bases between. CDR3: CASSFVRKNIQYF. The CDR3 DNA reads TGTGCCAGCAGTTTCGTAAGGAAAAACATTCAGTACTTC.